A single sample gave rise to the 26 T cell receptor beta chains below, sequenced in a study of blood T cell repertoires in COVID-19. TCRdb's table, derived via immunoSEQ multiplex PCR, lists solely in-frame clones and lacks some. The table includes 35,000 to 55,000 clones, more than 75% detected once. The sample taken for sequencing was peripheral blood. These receptors were collected from a human donor in a cohort sampled during active COVID-19.

The chain is built from TRBV28 and TRBJ2-4, with D maybe TRBD1 (5 bases). The V gene's germline CDR1 is MDHEN and CDR2 SYDVKM. There are 13 residues in the CDR3. Trimming removed 3 bases at V and 9 bases at J, with 12 bases between. The CDR3 DNA is TGTGCCAGCAGTTTCCAGGGTTGGTTCATTCAGTACTTC. Residues: CASSFQGWFIQYF.

The rearrangement uses TRBV19 and TRBJ1-2; no clear D gene. Germline values: CDR1 LNHDA, CDR2 SQIVND (reference sequence). Trimming removed 5 bases at V and 5 bases at J, with 6 bases between. This CDR3 comprises 11 residues. In DNA, the CDR3 is TGTGCCAGTAGTTCGTTTTATGGCTACACCTTC. Translated: CASSSFYGYTF.

This chain uses TRBV10-2 with TRBJ2-7; 7 bases are shared with TRBD1. The V segment lost 8 bases and the J segment 0 bases; nucleotides outside the gene matches: 7. This CDR3 spans 14 amino acids. Germline-derived CDR1 and CDR2 are WSHSY and SAAADI. The CDR3 coding sequence is TGCGCCAGCTCGGGACAGCCGAACTCCTACGAGCAGTACTTC. Translated: CASSGQPNSYEQYF.

The table lists this clone with a few counts. The chain is built from TRBV7-2 and TRBJ2-5, with TRBD1 identical over 10 bases. With V trimmed by 5 bases and J by 4 bases, 7 bases remained unmatched. Germline lookup yields CDR1 SGHTA and CDR2 FQGNSA. The CDR3 covers 15 residues. CDR3 nucleotide sequence: TGTGCCAGCAGCACCCCCGGACAGGGGGGAGAGACCCAGTACTTC. This encodes CASSTPGQGGETQYF.

V is TRBV28 and J is TRBJ2-7, with TRBD1 matching over 8 bases. This CDR3 is 16 amino acids long. Trimming at V came to 3 bases and at J to 6 bases, leaving 13 bases not matched to a gene. CDR1 and CDR2 from the germline V gene are MDHEN and SYDVKM. CDR3 bases: TGTGCCAGCAGTTTGGCTCCGGACAGGGCACGTCCCGAGCAGTACTTC. It encodes CASSLAPDRARPEQYF.

This clone was seen a single time. The rearrangement uses TRBV14 and TRBJ1-6, with D possibly matching TRBD1 (6 bases). Germline V gene sequence: CDR1 SGHDN, CDR2 FVKESK. Trimming shortened V by 1 base and J by 10 bases, and 11 bases separated the two germline ends. The CDR3 is made up of 14 amino acids. The CDR3 loop reads CASSQGYRESPLHF. The CDR3 nucleotides are TGTGCCAGCAGCCAAGGTTACAGGGAATCACCCCTCCACTTT.

This clone has just one count. The J gene is TRBJ2-7, the V gene TRBV18; 9 bases are a match to TRBD2. This CDR3 has 19 amino acids. After removal of 2 bases from V and 0 bases from J, the junction contained 14 bases not matched to a gene. Germline CDR1 is KGHSH and CDR2 is LQKENI. The CDR3 sequence: CASSPFVGSGGPSSYEQYF. The CDR3 DNA sequence: TGTGCCAGCTCACCATTCGTGGGTAGCGGGGGTCCTAGCTCCTACGAGCAGTACTTC.

This chain links TRBV15 with TRBJ1-3, with 8 nucleotides matching TRBD1. The CDR3 is 15 residues long. Germline V CDR1 and CDR2: LNHNV, YYDKDF (reference sequence). With V trimmed by 1 base and J by 4 bases, 3 bases remained unmatched. CDR3 coding DNA: TGTGCCACCAGCAGAGGGACAGGGTCCGGAAACACCATATATTTT. Protein product: CATSRGTGSGNTIYF.

The chain joins TRBV5-1 to TRBJ1-4; perhaps TRBD1 as D (6 bases). V dropped 0 bases and J dropped 6 bases, with 12 bases sitting between them. The CDR3 contains 15 residues. Germline-derived CDR1 and CDR2 are SGHRS and YFSETQ. The CDR3 DNA sequence: TGCGCCAGCAGCTTGGCAGGCAGGGGAGATGAAAAACTGTTTTTT. Translated, it gives CASSLAGRGDEKLFF.

The chain carries TRBV14 and TRBJ1-1; tentative D call: TRBD1 (6 bases). Germline-derived CDR1 and CDR2 are SGHDN and FVKESK. The ends were cut back, 3 bases at V and 1 base at J, with 9 bases in the middle. This CDR3 region has 14 residues. The CDR3 loop reads CASSQVQGNTEAFF. CDR3 bases: TGTGCCAGCAGCCAGGTACAGGGGAACACTGAAGCTTTCTTT.

The V call is TRBV6-5, the J call TRBJ1-6; 7 bases fit TRBD1. The CDR3 sequence is 13 residues long. With V trimmed by 6 bases and J by 10 bases, 6 bases remained unmatched. The germline CDR1 and CDR2 sequences are MNHEY and SVGAGI. The CDR3: CASRNRGGSPLHF. The CDR3 nucleotides are TGTGCCAGCAGAAACAGGGGAGGCTCACCCCTCCACTTT.

This chain connects TRBV7-8 to TRBJ1-5; 7 nucleotides match TRBD1. This CDR3 region has 17 residues. V shed 2 bases and J 1 base; nucleotides not matched to a gene: 8. The germline gives CDR1 SGHVS, CDR2 FQNEAQ. The CDR3 region is CASSLNRQGMSNQPQHF. In DNA, the CDR3 is TGTGCCAGCAGCTTAAACAGACAGGGTATGAGCAATCAGCCCCAGCATTTT.

CDR3 loop: CASSARTGDNYGYTF. Here the CDR3 DNA reads TGTGCCAGCAGCGCCAGGACAGGGGATAACTATGGCTACACCTTC. The chain carries TRBV11-2 and TRBJ1-2; 9 nucleotides line up with TRBD1. The CDR3 totals 15 residues. V shed 5 bases, J shed 1 base, and the junction held 5 bases outside the gene matches. The germline gives CDR1 SGHAT, CDR2 FQNNGV.

The rearrangement links TRBV2 to TRBJ1-1, with 8 bases lining up with TRBD1. Germline V CDR1 and CDR2: SNHLY, FYNNEI. The CDR3 has 17 residues. J lost 3 bases, V lost 4 bases, and 13 bases had no gene match. CDR3 sequence (DNA): TGTGCCAGCAGTGGTCAGGGGGCCTTGGAGGGCCACACTGAAGCTTTCTTT. This sequence encodes CASSGQGALEGHTEAFF. Drawing the rest from reference TRBV2 and TRBJ1-1, the complete variable domain is EPEVTQTPSHQVTQMGQEVILRCVPISNHLYFYWYRQILGQKVEFLVSFYNNEISEKSEIFDDQFSVERPDGSNFTLKIRSTKLEDSAMYFCASSGQGALEGHTEAFFGQGTRLTVV.

This clone appeared once. The chain has TRBV5-4 and TRBJ2-2, with D possibly matching TRBD1 (6 bases). Germline-derived CDR1 and CDR2 are SGHNT and YYREEE (reference sequence). Trimming took off 0 bases at V and 5 bases at J, with 14 bases between the two ends. This CDR3 contains 16 residues. The CDR3 DNA follows: TGTGCCAGCAGCTTGGACTCCAGGGGTGGAACCGGGGAGCTGTTTTTT. It yields the protein CASSLDSRGGTGELFF.

The CDR3 region has the DNA TGTGCCAGCAGTTCCAACAGGGCTGGTAATTCACCCCTCCACTTT. It yields the protein CASSSNRAGNSPLHF. The chain joins TRBV27 to TRBJ1-6; D may be TRBD1 (6 bases). Trimming took 4 bases from V and 6 from J, leaving 13 bases between them. The CDR3 is made up of 15 amino acids. Germline CDR1 and CDR2: MNHEY and SMNVEV (reference sequence).

In DNA, the CDR3 is TGTGCCAGCAGCGTAGGTGACACTAGCGGGACATGGGAGTTCTTC. Amino acid sequence: CASSVGDTSGTWEFF. The chain combines TRBV9 with TRBJ2-1; 10 positions agree with TRBD2. The germline CDR1 and CDR2 sequences are SGDLS and YYNGEE. V dropped 0 bases and J dropped 14; count of bases not matched to a gene: 11. The CDR3 extends over 15 amino acids.

This chain links TRBV6-5 with TRBJ2-5, with 7 bases aligning to TRBD2. The CDR3 loop spans 16 amino acids. CDR1 and CDR2 (germline): MNHEY, SVGAGI. V lost 2 bases, J lost 3 bases, and 9 bases stayed unmatched. The CDR3 loop reads CASSYRTGTTEETQYF. CDR3 coding DNA: TGTGCCAGCAGTTACAGAACGGGGACTACCGAAGAGACCCAGTACTTC.

CDR3 sequence reads: CASSPGLAASYNEQFF. CDR3 nucleotide sequence: TGTGCCAGCTCACCAGGACTAGCGGCCTCCTACAATGAGCAGTTCTTC. The V and J genes are TRBV18 and TRBJ2-1, with 10 bases matching TRBD2. CDR1 and CDR2 (germline): KGHSH, LQKENI. Unmatched junction bases numbered 1, after V lost 2 bases and J lost 0 bases. This CDR3 region has 16 residues.

The CDR3 region is CAPNSYEQYF. In DNA, the CDR3 is TGTGCCCCCAACTCCTACGAGCAGTACTTC. V is TRBV11-2 and J is TRBJ2-7, with unresolved D. Germline V gene lookup returns CDR1 SGHAT and CDR2 FQNNGV. V lost 11 bases, J lost 0 bases, and 5 bases lay in between. This CDR3 is built from 10 residues.

V usage is TRBV6-6 and J usage is TRBJ2-7; 7 positions match TRBD1. CDR3 length: 14 residues. Germline-derived CDR1 and CDR2 are MNHNY and SVGAGI (reference sequence). Trimming took 7 bases from V and 2 from J; bases not matched to a gene: 8. The CDR3 bases are TGTGCCAGCACCAAAGGGCAGGGGGCCTACGAGCAGTACTTC. Amino acids: CASTKGQGAYEQYF.

The rearrangement uses TRBV10-2 and TRBJ2-7; D is unclear. The V gene's germline CDR1 is WSHSY and CDR2 SAAADI. The CDR3 length is 14 residues. The V end was cut by 2 bases, the J end by 2 bases, with 10 bases between. CDR3 region: CASSEAASTYEQYF. As DNA, the CDR3 is TGCGCCAGCAGTGAGGCGGCGTCGACCTACGAGCAGTACTTC.

The chain carries TRBV2 and TRBJ2-3; D call uncertain. This CDR3 contains 15 residues. Trimming stripped 5 bases from V and 4 bases from J, with 16 bases between. The germline gives CDR1 SNHLY, CDR2 FYNNEI. CDR3 amino acids: CASSSYLVLSDTQYF. The CDR3 DNA reads TGTGCCAGCAGTTCTTACTTAGTGTTATCAGATACGCAGTATTTT.

The chain carries TRBV6-5 and TRBJ1-2, with D maybe TRBD1 (6 bases). Germline V CDR1 and CDR2: MNHEY, SVGAGI. This CDR3 is 13 amino acids long. V lost 6 bases to trimming and J lost 6 bases, with 14 bases between them. CDR3 DNA: TGTGCCAGCAGGCTAGGGGGAAGTGATGGCTACACCTTC. Translation: CASRLGGSDGYTF.

This chain connects TRBV7-9 to TRBJ2-2; D is possibly TRBD2 (6 bases). V lost 5 bases and J 1 base, leaving 14 bases between the germline ends. CDR1 and CDR2 from the germline V gene are SEHNR and FQNEAQ (reference sequence). The CDR3 consists of 16 residues. The CDR3 bases are TGTGCCAGCAGCCTGGCGGGTAGCGGGAACACCGGGGAGCTGTTTTTT. Translated, it gives CASSLAGSGNTGELFF.

The J gene is TRBJ2-5, the V gene TRBV5-1; 10 bases line up with TRBD2. Germline values: CDR1 SGHRS, CDR2 YFSETQ. The CDR3 runs to 15 residues. V lost 4 bases, J lost 5 bases, and 8 bases stayed unmatched. CDR3 in amino acids: CASSREAGGVETQYF. The CDR3 DNA follows: TGCGCCAGCAGCCGAGAAGCGGGAGGGGTGGAGACCCAGTACTTC. Combining the CDR3 with reference TRBV5-1 and TRBJ2-5 gives the whole variable domain KAGVTQTPRYLIKTRGQQVTLSCSPISGHRSVSWYQQTPGQGLQFLFEYFSETQRNKGNFPGRFSGRQFSNSRSEMNVSTLELGDSALYLCASSREAGGVETQYFGPGTRLLVL.